These 19 T cell receptor beta chains came from one sample sequenced in a study of T cell responses to AZD1222 COVID-19 vaccine. This table comes from immunoSEQ multiplex PCR, and its TCRdb copy is limited to in-frame clones, with some not included. Here the sample spans roughly 100,000 clones, 82% being singletons. The sequences come from peripheral blood, collected on day 0 of AZD1222 vaccination. The receptors were sampled from an adult in good health.

The V gene is TRBV5-3, the J gene TRBJ1-4; weak D call: TRBD1 (5 bases). TRBV5-3 counts as an open reading frame of uncertain function. The CDR3 consists of 17 residues. V lost 2 bases to trimming and J lost 3 bases, with 17 bases between them. The CDR3, as DNA: TGTGCCAGAAGCTTCTCCAGGGAAGGTAGCCCTAATGAAAAACTGTTTTTT. Translating gives CARSFSREGSPNEKLFF.

The chain is built from TRBV2 and TRBJ1-2; D gene ambiguous. Germline V gene data show CDR1 as SNHLY and CDR2 as FYNNEI. V was cut by 4 bases and J by 2 bases, with 14 bases left in between. CDR3 length equals 15 residues. CDR3 residues: CASSGDVIGNYGYTF. Written as DNA, the CDR3 is TGTGCCAGCAGTGGAGATGTTATAGGGAACTATGGCTACACCTTC.

This clone appeared once. The chain employs TRBV5-8 and TRBJ1-1; D uncertain. The CDR3 sequence is 12 residues long. Per germline, CDR1 SGHTS and CDR2 YDEGEE. The V and J ends lost 1 base and 2 bases respectively, with 3 bases between them. The CDR3 region is CASSLRNTEAFF. In nucleotides, the CDR3 is TGTGCCAGCAGCTTGCGAAACACTGAAGCTTTCTTT.

This chain uses TRBV4-3 with TRBJ1-1; D not resolved. Trimming took off 0 bases at V and 4 bases at J, with 6 bases between the two ends. The V gene's germline CDR1 is LGHNA and CDR2 YSLEER. The CDR3 is 13 residues long. This chain's CDR3 is CASSQELSTEAFF. The CDR3 nucleotides are TGCGCCAGCAGCCAAGAATTGAGCACTGAAGCTTTCTTT.

This clone was detected many times. DNA for the CDR3: TGTGCCAGCAGTTTGCAGGCAGGGGGCTATGGCTACACCTTC. Amino acids: CASSLQAGGYGYTF. The rearrangement joins TRBV27 to TRBJ1-2; the match to TRBD1 covers 7 bases. From germline, CDR1 is MNHEY and CDR2 SMNVEV (reference sequence). This CDR3 is 14 amino acids long. The V gene end was trimmed by 3 bases and the J gene end by 4 bases; junction bases not matched to a gene: 5.

The chain is built from TRBV30 and TRBJ1-1, with D maybe TRBD1 (5 bases). The CDR3 contains 13 residues. Germline V lookup: CDR1 GTSNPN, CDR2 SVGIG (reference sequence). V was shortened by 0 bases and J by 8 bases, with 13 bases between the two germline ends. CDR3: CAWSVLGAREAFF. The CDR3 region has the DNA TGTGCCTGGAGTGTTCTAGGGGCTCGGGAAGCTTTCTTT.

This chain uses TRBV7-2 with TRBJ2-1; 10 bases are shared with TRBD1. The CDR3 covers 14 residues. Looked up from germline, CDR1 is SGHTA and CDR2 is FQGNSA. The trim removed 5 bases at V and 7 bases at J, leaving 5 bases unmatched. The CDR3 here is CASSPDRGRNEQFF. CDR3 DNA: TGTGCCAGCAGCCCCGACAGGGGGCGTAATGAGCAGTTCTTC. Together with reference TRBV7-2 and TRBJ2-1, the CDR3 gives the full variable domain: GAGVSQSPSNKVTEKGKDVELRCDPISGHTALYWYRQSLGQGLEFLIYFQGNSAPDKSGLPSDRFSAERTGGSVSTLTIQRTQQEDSAVYLCASSPDRGRNEQFFGPGTRLTVL.

This chain joins TRBV5-6 and TRBJ2-5, with unresolved D. The CDR3 has 11 residues. With 1 base removed from V and 4 bases from J, the gap between germline ends came to 2 bases. Germline-derived CDR1 and CDR2 are SGHDT and YYEEEE. Here the CDR3 reads CASSLRETQYF. The CDR3 DNA reads TGTGCCAGCAGCTTGCGAGAGACCCAGTACTTC.

The V and J genes are TRBV19 and TRBJ2-7; the D is unclear. Trimming took off 6 bases at V and 0 bases at J, with 15 bases between the two ends. The CDR3 runs 15 residues. Germline lookup yields CDR1 LNHDA and CDR2 SQIVND (reference sequence). The CDR3 nucleotides are TGTGCCAGTAGCTTCGGTCTCATAGACTCCTACGAGCAGTACTTC. As protein: CASSFGLIDSYEQYF. The variable domain in full, with the rest retrieved from reference TRBV19 and TRBJ2-7, is DGGITQSPKYLFRKEGQNVTLSCEQNLNHDAMYWYRQDPGQGLRLIYYSQIVNDFQKGDIAEGYSVSREKKESFPLTVTSAQKNPTAFYLCASSFGLIDSYEQYFGPGTRLTVT.

The chain links TRBV9 to TRBJ2-5, with D unresolved. Per germline, CDR1 SGDLS and CDR2 YYNGEE. The CDR3 is made up of 13 amino acids. V was trimmed by 3 bases and J by 3 bases, leaving 9 bases between them. The CDR3 loop is CASSARGEETQYF. CDR3 nucleotides: TGTGCCAGCAGCGCGAGAGGAGAAGAGACCCAGTACTTC.

The rearrangement links TRBV4-3 to TRBJ1-1; D is unresolved. With 0 bases removed from V and 1 base from J, the gap between germline ends came to 9 bases. The germline CDR1 and CDR2 sequences are LGHNA and YSLEER. The CDR3 loop spans 15 amino acids. CDR3 amino acids: CASSQDPGWNTEAFF. The CDR3 nucleotides are TGCGCCAGCAGCCAAGATCCGGGCTGGAACACTGAAGCTTTCTTT.

The chain uses TRBV29-1 and TRBJ1-3; no clear D. Looked up from germline, CDR1 is SQVTM and CDR2 is ANQGSEA. The CDR3 is 17 residues long. V dropped 4 bases and J dropped 1 base, with 20 bases sitting between them. This CDR3 reads CSVAPTMGGESGNTIYF. Here the CDR3 DNA reads TGCAGCGTTGCCCCCACAATGGGAGGAGAGTCTGGAAACACCATATATTTT.

The V and J genes are TRBV4-2 and TRBJ2-1; 12 nucleotides agree with TRBD2. The CDR3 totals 15 residues. Germline CDR1 is LGHNA and CDR2 is YNFKEQ. The V gene end was trimmed by 4 bases and the J gene end by 4 bases; junction bases not matched to a gene: 2. In DNA form, the CDR3 reads TGTGCCAGCAGCCGGACTAGCGGGGAATACAATGAGCAGTTCTTC. This codes for CASSRTSGEYNEQFF.

The genes are TRBV7-9 and TRBJ2-1; TRBD2 matches 10 bases. CDR1 and CDR2 from the germline V gene are SEHNR and FQNEAQ (reference sequence). The V segment lost 5 bases and the J segment 1 base; nucleotides outside the gene matches: 8. The CDR3 covers 17 residues. The CDR3 DNA sequence: TGTGCCAGCAGCCATCTAGCGGGGGATCGATCCTACAATGAGCAGTTCTTC. It translates to CASSHLAGDRSYNEQFF. Looking up the rest from reference TRBV7-9 and TRBJ2-1 gives the full variable domain: DTGVSQNPRHKITKRGQNVTFRCDPISEHNRLYWYRQTLGQGPEFLTYFQNEAQLEKSRLLSDRFSAERPKGSFSTLEIQRTEQGDSAMYLCASSHLAGDRSYNEQFFGPGTRLTVL.

The V and J genes are TRBV11-2 and TRBJ2-7, with 7 bases that match TRBD1. Trimming cost V 2 bases and J 5 bases; bases outside gene matches: 21. The CDR3 totals 19 residues. Germline V CDR1 and CDR2: SGHAT, FQNNGV. Here the CDR3 reads CASSLRSASEDRRSHEQYF. CDR3 bases: TGTGCCAGCAGCTTAAGATCGGCCTCTGAGGACAGGAGAAGCCACGAGCAGTACTTC.

V is TRBV10-2 and J is TRBJ2-7; TRBD2 is a possible D gene (6 bases). The V end was cut by 7 bases, the J end by 3 bases, with 13 bases between. The V gene's germline CDR1 is WSHSY and CDR2 SAAADI. The CDR3 length is 13 residues. CDR3 bases: TGCGCCAGCAAGACCGGGACTCTCTACGAGCAGTACTTC. This translates into CASKTGTLYEQYF.

This chain uses TRBV27 with TRBJ1-6; weak D call: TRBD1 (5 bases). Trimming left V 5 bases short and J 10 bases short, with 12 bases between. The CDR3 loop spans 13 amino acids. Germline CDR1 reads MNHEY; CDR2 reads SMNVEV (reference sequence). The CDR3 sequence: CASSPTGQSPLHF. The CDR3 DNA sequence: TGTGCCAGCAGTCCCACGGGGCAGTCACCCCTCCACTTT.

This clone was counted a single time. The chain has TRBV19 and TRBJ2-1; perhaps TRBD1 as D (5 bases). V dropped 4 bases and J dropped 7 bases, with 17 bases sitting between them. The CDR3 is 15 residues long. CDR1 and CDR2 from the germline V gene are LNHDA and SQIVND (reference sequence). CDR3 sequence: CASSTALTARNEQFF. DNA of the CDR3: TGTGCCAGTAGTACAGCGTTGACAGCGAGAAATGAGCAGTTCTTC.

The rearrangement joins TRBV7-2 to TRBJ2-5; 9 positions agree with TRBD2. This CDR3 is 14 amino acids long. V gave up 5 bases and J gave up 9 bases; unmatched junction bases: 10. Germline V CDR1 and CDR2: SGHTA, FQGNSA. The CDR3: CASSLIAGEGPQYF. In DNA form, the CDR3 reads TGTGCCAGCAGCCTTATAGCGGGGGAGGGGCCCCAGTACTTC.